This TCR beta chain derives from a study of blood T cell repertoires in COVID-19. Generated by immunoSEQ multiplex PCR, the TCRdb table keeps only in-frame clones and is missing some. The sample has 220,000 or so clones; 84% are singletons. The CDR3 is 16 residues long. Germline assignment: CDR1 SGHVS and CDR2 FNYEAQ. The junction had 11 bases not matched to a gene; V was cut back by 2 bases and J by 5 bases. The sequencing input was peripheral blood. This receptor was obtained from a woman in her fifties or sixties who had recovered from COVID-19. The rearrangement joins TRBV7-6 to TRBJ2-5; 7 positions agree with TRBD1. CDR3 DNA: TGTGCCAGCAGCTTAAGCTTCTCCCTCAGGGGGGAGACCCAGTACTTC. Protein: CASSLSFSLRGETQYF. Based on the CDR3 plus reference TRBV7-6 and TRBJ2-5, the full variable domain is GAGVSQSPRYKVTKRGQDVALRCDPISGHVSLYWYRQALGQGPEFLTYFNYEAQQDKSGLPNDRFSAERPEGSISTLTIQRTEQRDSAMYRCASSLSFSLRGETQYFGPGTRLLVL.